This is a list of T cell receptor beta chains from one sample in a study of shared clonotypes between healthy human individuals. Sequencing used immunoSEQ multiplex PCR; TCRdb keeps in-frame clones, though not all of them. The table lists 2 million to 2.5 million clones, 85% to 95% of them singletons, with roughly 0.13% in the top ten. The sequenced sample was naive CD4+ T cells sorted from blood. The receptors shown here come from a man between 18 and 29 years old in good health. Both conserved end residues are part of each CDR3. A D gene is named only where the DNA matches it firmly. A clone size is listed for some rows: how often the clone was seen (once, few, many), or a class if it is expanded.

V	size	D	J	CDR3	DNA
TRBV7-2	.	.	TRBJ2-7	CASSVAGGAPVEQYF	TGTGCCAGCAGCGTGGCTGGCGGGGCCCCCGTCGAGCAGTACTTC
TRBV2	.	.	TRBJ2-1	CASTEFNEQFF	TGTGCCAGCACGGAGTTCAATGAGCAGTTCTTC
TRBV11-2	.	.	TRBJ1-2	CASSPERQINYGYTF	TGTGCCAGCAGCCCAGAAAGGCAGATAAACTATGGCTACACCTTC
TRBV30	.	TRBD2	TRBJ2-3	CAWSTGLAGLTDTQYF	TGTGCCTGGAGTACGGGACTAGCGGGCCTCACAGATACGCAGTATTTT
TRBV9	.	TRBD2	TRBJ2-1	CASSVAGGTYNEQFF	TGTGCCAGCAGCGTAGCGGGAGGTACTTACAATGAGCAGTTCTTC
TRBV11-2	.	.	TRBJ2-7	CASSLGGLRTSYEQYF	TGTGCCAGCAGCTTAGGGGGCTTAAGAACCTCCTACGAGCAGTACTTC
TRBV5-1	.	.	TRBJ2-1	CASSLDGNEQFF	TGCGCCAGCAGCTTGGACGGCAATGAGCAGTTCTTC
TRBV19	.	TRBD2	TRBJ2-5	CASSISRTSGNQETQYF	TGTGCCAGTAGTATCTCAAGGACTAGCGGAAATCAAGAGACCCAGTACTTC
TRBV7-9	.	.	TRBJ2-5	CASSLAWAVQETQYF	TGTGCCAGCAGCTTAGCGTGGGCAGTTCAAGAGACCCAGTACTTC
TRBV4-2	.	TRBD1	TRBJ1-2	CASSQRDRDLYGYTF	TGTGCCAGCAGCCAACGGGACAGGGACCTCTATGGCTACACCTTC
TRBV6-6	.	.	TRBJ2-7	CASQNIYEQYF	TGTGCCAGCCAAAATATCTACGAGCAGTACTTC
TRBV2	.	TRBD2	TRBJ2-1	CASSQLAGGHYNEQFF	TGTGCCAGCAGCCAGCTAGCGGGAGGCCACTACAATGAGCAGTTCTTC
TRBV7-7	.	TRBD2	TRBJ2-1	CASSAGGSGSNEQFF	TGTGCTAGCAGCGCCGGTGGTAGCGGGAGTAATGAGCAGTTCTTC
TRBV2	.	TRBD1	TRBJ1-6	CASRGQGDHNSPLHF	TGTGCCAGCAGGGGACAGGGGGACCATAATTCACCCCTCCACTTT
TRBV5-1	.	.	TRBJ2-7	CASSLQETYEQYF	TGCGCCAGCAGCTTGCAGGAGACCTACGAGCAGTACTTC
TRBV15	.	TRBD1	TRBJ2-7	CATSRGGTGAEQYF	TGTGCCACCAGCAGAGGGGGGACAGGCGCCGAGCAGTACTTC
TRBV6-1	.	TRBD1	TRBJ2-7	CASSHATGASEQYF	TGTGCCAGCAGCCACGCGACAGGGGCTTCCGAGCAGTACTTC
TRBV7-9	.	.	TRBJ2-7	CASSLAAGSYEQYF	TGTGCCAGCAGCTTAGCGGCAGGTAGCTACGAGCAGTACTTC
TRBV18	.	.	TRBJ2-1	CASSRSQGWEQFF	TGTGCCAGCTCCCGATCCCAGGGTTGGGAGCAGTTCTTC
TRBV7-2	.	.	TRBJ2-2	CASSLGSGTGELFF	TGTGCCAGCAGCTTAGGCTCGGGCACCGGGGAGCTGTTTTTT
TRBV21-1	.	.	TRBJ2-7	CASSKQAYEQYF	TGTGCCAGCAGCAAGCAGGCCTACGAGCAGTACTTC
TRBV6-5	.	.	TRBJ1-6	CASRRTDNNSPLHF	TGTGCCAGCAGACGGACGGATAATAATTCACCCCTCCACTTT
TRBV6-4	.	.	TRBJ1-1	CASSGRGTEAFF	TGTGCCAGCAGTGGACGGGGGACTGAAGCTTTCTTT
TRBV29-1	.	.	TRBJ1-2	CSVERAVAYGYTF	TGCAGCGTTGAGAGGGCGGTTGCCTATGGCTACACCTTC
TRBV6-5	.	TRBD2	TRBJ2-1	CASRPGTTSYNEQFF	TGTGCCAGCAGGCCCGGGACTACCTCCTACAATGAGCAGTTCTTC
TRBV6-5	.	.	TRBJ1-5	CATRSTGLSQPQHF	TGTGCCACCCGTAGCACAGGCTTGAGTCAGCCCCAGCATTTT
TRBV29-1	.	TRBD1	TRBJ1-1	CSASPGTGVTEAFF	TGCAGCGCCAGTCCCGGGACAGGGGTGACTGAAGCTTTCTTT
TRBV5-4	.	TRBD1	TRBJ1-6	CASSKETGGKNSPLHF	TGTGCCAGCAGCAAGGAAACAGGGGGGAAGAATTCACCCCTCCACTTT
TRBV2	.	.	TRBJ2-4	CASARDGNIQYF	TGTGCCAGCGCCCGGGACGGAAACATTCAGTACTTC
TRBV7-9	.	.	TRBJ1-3	CASSFPEGGSGNTIYF	TGTGCCAGCAGCTTCCCAGAGGGAGGCTCTGGAAACACCATATATTTT
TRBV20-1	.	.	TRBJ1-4	CSANQNEKLFF	TGCAGTGCTAACCAAAATGAAAAACTGTTTTTT
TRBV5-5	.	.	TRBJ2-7	CASSPTPYEQYF	TGTGCCAGCAGCCCGACCCCCTACGAGCAGTACTTC
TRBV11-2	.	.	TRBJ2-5	CASSFQTQYF	TGTGCCAGCAGCTTCCAGACCCAGTACTTC
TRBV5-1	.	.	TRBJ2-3	CASSLATSPNTDTQYF	TGCGCCAGCAGCTTGGCGACCTCACCGAACACAGATACGCAGTATTTT
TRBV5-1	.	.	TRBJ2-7	CASSLADKAIHEQYF	TGCGCCAGCAGCTTGGCCGACAAAGCTATCCACGAGCAGTACTTC
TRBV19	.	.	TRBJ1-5	CASSSGRSPPRPQHF	TGTGCCAGTAGTTCTGGTCGCAGTCCACCTCGGCCCCAGCATTTT
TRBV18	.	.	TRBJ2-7	CASSPGTPSYEQYF	TGTGCCAGCTCACCCGGTACACCTTCCTACGAGCAGTACTTC
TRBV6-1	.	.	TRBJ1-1	CASSGKRGTEAFF	TGTGCCAGCAGTGGGAAGCGGGGCACTGAAGCTTTCTTT
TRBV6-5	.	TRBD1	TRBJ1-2	CASSYLGTESYYGYTF	TGTGCCAGCAGTTACCTCGGGACAGAATCTTACTATGGCTACACCTTC
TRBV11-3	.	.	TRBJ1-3	CASSSTSGNTIYF	TGTGCCAGCAGCTCGACGTCTGGAAACACCATATATTTT
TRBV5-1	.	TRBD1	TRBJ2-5	CASSRGTVRETQYF	TGCGCCAGCAGCAGGGGGACAGTGCGGGAGACCCAGTACTTC
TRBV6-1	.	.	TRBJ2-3	CASSEAVVALTDTQYF	TGTGCCAGCAGTGAAGCGGTGGTAGCTCTCACAGATACGCAGTATTTT
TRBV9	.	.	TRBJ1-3	CASSGSGAGNTIYF	TGTGCCAGCAGCGGGAGCGGGGCAGGAAACACCATATATTTT
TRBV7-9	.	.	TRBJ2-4	CASSLDISGYIQYF	TGTGCCAGCAGCTTAGACATTTCGGGTTATATTCAGTACTTC
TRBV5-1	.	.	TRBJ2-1	CASSLAPVSINEQFF	TGCGCCAGCAGCTTGGCACCAGTCTCAATTAATGAGCAGTTCTTC
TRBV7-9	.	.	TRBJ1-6	CASSLVGPHPRHF	TGTGCCAGCAGCTTAGTCGGACCGCACCCTCGTCACTTT
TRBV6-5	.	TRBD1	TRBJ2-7	CASSGGTGGQQYF	TGTGCCAGCAGTGGTGGGACAGGGGGCCAGCAGTACTTC
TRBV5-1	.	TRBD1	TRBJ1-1	CASSLAPGGHGEAFF	TGCGCCAGCAGCTTGGCCCCAGGGGGGCATGGGGAAGCTTTCTTT
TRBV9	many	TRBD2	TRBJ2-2	CASSVGTSGTGELFF	TGTGCCAGCAGCGTAGGGACTAGCGGGACCGGGGAGCTGTTTTTT
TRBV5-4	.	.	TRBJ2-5	CASSIDPGARETQYF	TGTGCCAGCAGCATAGATCCAGGGGCTAGGGAGACCCAGTACTTC
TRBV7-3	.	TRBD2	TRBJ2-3	CASSPTAGGTTDTQYF	TGTGCCAGCAGCCCCACAGCGGGGGGGACCACAGATACGCAGTATTTT
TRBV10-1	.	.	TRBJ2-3	CASSYFSGATQYF	TGCGCCAGCAGCTACTTTTCTGGGGCTACGCAGTATTTT
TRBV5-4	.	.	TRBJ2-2	CASSFNGGGINTGELFF	TGTGCCAGCAGCTTTAACGGCGGCGGGATCAACACCGGGGAGCTGTTTTTT
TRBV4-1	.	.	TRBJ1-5	CASSQDTAYQPQHF	TGCGCCAGCAGCCAAGACACAGCATATCAGCCCCAGCATTTT
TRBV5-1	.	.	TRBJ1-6	CASSLAPESGSPLHF	TGCGCCAGCAGCTTGGCCCCGGAATCAGGTTCACCCCTCCACTTT